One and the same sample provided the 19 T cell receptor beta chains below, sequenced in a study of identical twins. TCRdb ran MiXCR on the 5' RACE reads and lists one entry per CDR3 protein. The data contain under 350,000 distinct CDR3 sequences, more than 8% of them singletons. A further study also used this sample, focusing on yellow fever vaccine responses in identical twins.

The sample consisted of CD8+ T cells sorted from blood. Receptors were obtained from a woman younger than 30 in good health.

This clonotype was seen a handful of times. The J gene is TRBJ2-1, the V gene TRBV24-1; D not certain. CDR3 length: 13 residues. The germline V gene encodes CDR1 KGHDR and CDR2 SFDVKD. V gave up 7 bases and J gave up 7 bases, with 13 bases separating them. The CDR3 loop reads CATRPTMGNEQFF. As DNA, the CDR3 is TGTGCCACCAGGCCAACAATGGGGAATGAGCAGTTCTTC.

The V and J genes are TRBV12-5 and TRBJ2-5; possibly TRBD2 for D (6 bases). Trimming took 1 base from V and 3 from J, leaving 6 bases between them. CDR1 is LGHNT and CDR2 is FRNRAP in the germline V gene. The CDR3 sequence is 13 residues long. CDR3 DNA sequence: TGTGCTAGTGGTTTGGGACTAGAAGAGACCCAGTACTTC. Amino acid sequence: CASGLGLEETQYF.

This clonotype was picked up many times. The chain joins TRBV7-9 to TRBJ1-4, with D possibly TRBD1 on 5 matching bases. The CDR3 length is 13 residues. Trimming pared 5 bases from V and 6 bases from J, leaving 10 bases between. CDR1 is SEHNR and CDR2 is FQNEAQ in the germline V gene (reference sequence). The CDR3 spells CASSPGGDEKLFF. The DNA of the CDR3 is TGTGCCAGCAGCCCCGGAGGGGATGAAAAACTGTTTTTT.

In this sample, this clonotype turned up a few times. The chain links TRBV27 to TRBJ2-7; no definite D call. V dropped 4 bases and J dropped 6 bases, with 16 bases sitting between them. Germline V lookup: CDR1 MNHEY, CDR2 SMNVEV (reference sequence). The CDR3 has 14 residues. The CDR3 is CASSSELVSGEQYF. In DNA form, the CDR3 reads TGTGCCAGCAGTTCAGAGCTAGTTTCTGGCGAGCAGTACTTC.

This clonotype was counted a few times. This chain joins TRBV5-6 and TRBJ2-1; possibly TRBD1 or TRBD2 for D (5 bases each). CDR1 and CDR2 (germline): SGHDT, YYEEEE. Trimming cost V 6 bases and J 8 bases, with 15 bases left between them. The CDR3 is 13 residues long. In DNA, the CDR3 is TGTGCCAGCACCCTACGGGGCGTCGATGAGCAGTTCTTC. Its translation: CASTLRGVDEQFF.

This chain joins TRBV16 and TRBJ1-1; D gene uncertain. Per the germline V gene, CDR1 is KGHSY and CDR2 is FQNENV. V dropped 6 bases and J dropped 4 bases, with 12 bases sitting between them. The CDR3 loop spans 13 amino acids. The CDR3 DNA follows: TGTGCCAGCAGTCTCGGTCAGATCACTGAAGCTTTCTTT. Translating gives CASSLGQITEAFF.

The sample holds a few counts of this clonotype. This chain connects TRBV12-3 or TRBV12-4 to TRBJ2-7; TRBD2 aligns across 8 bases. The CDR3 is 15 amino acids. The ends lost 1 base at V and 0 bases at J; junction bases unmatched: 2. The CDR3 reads CASSLGAGVSYEQYF. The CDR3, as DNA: TGTGCCAGCAGTTTAGGAGCGGGAGTCTCCTACGAGCAGTACTTC.

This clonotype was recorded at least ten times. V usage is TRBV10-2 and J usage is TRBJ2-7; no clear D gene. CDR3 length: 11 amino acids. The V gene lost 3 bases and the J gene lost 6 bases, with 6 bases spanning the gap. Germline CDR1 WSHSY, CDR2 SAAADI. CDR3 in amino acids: CASSDIIEQYF. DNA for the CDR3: TGCGCCAGCAGTGATATTATCGAGCAGTACTTC.

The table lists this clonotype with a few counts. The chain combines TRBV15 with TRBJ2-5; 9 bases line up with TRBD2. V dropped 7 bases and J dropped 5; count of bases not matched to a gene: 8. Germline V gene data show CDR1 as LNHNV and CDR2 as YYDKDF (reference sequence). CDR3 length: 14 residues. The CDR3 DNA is TGTGCCACCACCACGCGGGGGGGCCGGGAGACCCAGTACTTC. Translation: CATTTRGGRETQYF. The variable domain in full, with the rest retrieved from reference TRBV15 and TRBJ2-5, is DAMVIQNPRYQVTQFGKPVTLSCSQTLNHNVMYWYQQKSSQAPKLLFHYYDKDFNNEADTPDNFQSRRPNTSFCFLDIRSPGLGDTAMYLCATTTRGGRETQYFGPGTRLLVL.

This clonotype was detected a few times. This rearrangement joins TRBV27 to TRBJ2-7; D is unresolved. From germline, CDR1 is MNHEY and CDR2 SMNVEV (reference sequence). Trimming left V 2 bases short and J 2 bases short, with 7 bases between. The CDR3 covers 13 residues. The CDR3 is CASSLTDPYEQYF. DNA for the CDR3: TGTGCCAGCAGTTTAACTGACCCCTACGAGCAGTACTTC.

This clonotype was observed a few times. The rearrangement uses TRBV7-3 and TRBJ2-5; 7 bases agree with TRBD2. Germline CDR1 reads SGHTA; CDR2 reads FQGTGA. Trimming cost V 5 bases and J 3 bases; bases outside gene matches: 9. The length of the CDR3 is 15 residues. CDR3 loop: CASSPSTGREETQYF. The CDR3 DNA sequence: TGTGCCAGCAGCCCGTCCACTGGGAGGGAAGAGACCCAGTACTTC.

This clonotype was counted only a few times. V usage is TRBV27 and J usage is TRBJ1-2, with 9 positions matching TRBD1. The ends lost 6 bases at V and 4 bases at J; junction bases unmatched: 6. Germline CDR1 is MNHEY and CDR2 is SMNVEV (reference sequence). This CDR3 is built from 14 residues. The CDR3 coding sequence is TGTGCCAGCAGGGACAGGGGATTAGGCTATGGCTACACCTTC. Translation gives CASRDRGLGYGYTF.

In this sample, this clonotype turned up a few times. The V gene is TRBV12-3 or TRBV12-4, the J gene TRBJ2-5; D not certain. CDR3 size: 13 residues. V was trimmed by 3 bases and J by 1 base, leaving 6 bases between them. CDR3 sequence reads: CASSFVSQETQYF. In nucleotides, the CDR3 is TGTGCCAGCAGTTTTGTCTCCCAAGAGACCCAGTACTTC.

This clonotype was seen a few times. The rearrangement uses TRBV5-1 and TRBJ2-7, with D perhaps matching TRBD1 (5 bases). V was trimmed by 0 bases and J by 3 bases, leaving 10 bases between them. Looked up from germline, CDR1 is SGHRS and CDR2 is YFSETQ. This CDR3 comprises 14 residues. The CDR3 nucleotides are TGCGCCAGCAGCTTGGACAGGTTAGGCTACGAGCAGTACTTC. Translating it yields CASSLDRLGYEQYF.

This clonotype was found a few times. The CDR3 DNA follows: TGCAGCGTTGAGTCTTACGGCAGAAGCATGAACACTGAAGCTTTCTTT. This translates into CSVESYGRSMNTEAFF. The chain links TRBV29-1 to TRBJ1-1; no definite D call. The CDR3 length is 16 residues. The germline V and J ends were trimmed by 3 bases and 0 bases, with 17 bases remaining between them. Germline V gene data show CDR1 as SQVTM and CDR2 as ANQGSEA.

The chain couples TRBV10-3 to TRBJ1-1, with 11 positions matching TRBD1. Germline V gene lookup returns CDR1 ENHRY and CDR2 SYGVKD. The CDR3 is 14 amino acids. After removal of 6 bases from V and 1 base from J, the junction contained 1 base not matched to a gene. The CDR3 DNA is TGTGCCATCAGCGGGACAGGGGGGAACACTGAAGCTTTCTTT. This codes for CAISGTGGNTEAFF.

For the CDR3, the DNA is TGTGCCAGCAGCAGACAGGGGGATGAGCAGTTCTTC. It is translated as CASSRQGDEQFF. The chain links TRBV7-9 to TRBJ2-1; TRBD1 matches at 9 bases. The CDR3 contains 12 residues. Germline V lookup: CDR1 SEHNR, CDR2 FQNEAQ (reference sequence). V lost 5 bases and J lost 8; bases outside the gene matches: 1.

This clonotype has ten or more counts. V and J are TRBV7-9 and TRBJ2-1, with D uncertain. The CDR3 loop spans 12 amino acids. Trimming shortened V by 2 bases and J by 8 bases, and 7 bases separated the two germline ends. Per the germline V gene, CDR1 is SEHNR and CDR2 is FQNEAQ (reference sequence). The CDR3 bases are TGTGCCAGCAGCTTAAGACCACATGAGCAGTTCTTC. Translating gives CASSLRPHEQFF.

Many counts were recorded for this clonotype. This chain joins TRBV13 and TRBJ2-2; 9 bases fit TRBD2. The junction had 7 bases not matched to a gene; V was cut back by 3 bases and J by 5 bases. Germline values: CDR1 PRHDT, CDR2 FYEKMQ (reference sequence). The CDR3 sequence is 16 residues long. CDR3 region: CASSFHSGSGTGELFF. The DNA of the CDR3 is TGTGCCAGCAGCTTCCATAGCGGGAGTGGGACCGGGGAGCTGTTTTTT.